Described below is a single TCR beta chain sequence and its context. This clonotype was seen only once. This clone's antigen is unknown. Base qualities are missing; no much larger clone stands one base away. One read alone is a weak basis. This entry is derived from a study (dated by TCRdb to the early 2010s). The CDR3 runs 14 residues from the cysteine to the phenylalanine. The sequence is cut down to CDR3 DNA, 42 bases in frame from base 1. CDR1 and CDR2, looked up from the germline V gene, are KGHSH and LQKENI. V is shortened by 1 base, J by 0 bases, and the region joining them spans 6 bases. Sequencer: Illumina Genome Analyzer IIx. Using fastp at Q25 and MiXCR, TCRdb reprocessed the public reads and kept productive beta chains. Identical CDR3 protein sequences are pooled into one entry, listed with their most common genes and DNA. The sample data list some 15,000 distinct CDR3 sequences, and around 30% of these were observed just once. Approximately 16% of the sample is in the top ten clones.

The TCR sequence derives from a human donor. Recombination linked TRBV18 to TRBJ1-1; TRBD1 might be the D gene, on 5 matching bases. Specimen: blood. The DNA reads TGTGCCAGCTCACCACAGACAGTGAACACTGAAGCTTTCTTT. The encoded protein is CASSPQTVNTEAFF.